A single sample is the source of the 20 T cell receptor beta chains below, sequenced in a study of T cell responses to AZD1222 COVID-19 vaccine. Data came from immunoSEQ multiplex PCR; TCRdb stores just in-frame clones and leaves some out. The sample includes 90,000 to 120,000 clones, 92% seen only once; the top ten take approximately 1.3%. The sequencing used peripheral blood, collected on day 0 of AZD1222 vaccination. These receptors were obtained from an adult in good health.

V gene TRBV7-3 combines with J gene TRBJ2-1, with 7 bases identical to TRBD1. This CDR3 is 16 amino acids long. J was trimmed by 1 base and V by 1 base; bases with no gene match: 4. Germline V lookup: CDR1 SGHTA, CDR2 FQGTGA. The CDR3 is CASSLMPTGSYNEQFF. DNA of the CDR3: TGTGCCAGCAGCTTAATGCCGACAGGGTCCTACAATGAGCAGTTCTTC. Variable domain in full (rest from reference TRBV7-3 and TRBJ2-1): GAGVSQTPSNKVTEKGKYVELRCDPISGHTALYWYRQSLGQGPEFLIYFQGTGAADDSGLPNDRFFAVRPEGSVSTLKIQRTERGDSAVYLCASSLMPTGSYNEQFFGPGTRLTVL.

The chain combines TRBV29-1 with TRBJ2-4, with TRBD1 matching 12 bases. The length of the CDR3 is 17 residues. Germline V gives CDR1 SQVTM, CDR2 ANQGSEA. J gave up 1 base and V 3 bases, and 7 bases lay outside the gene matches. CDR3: CSVEGQGAPLAKNIQYF. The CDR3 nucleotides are TGCAGCGTTGAGGGACAGGGGGCTCCTTTGGCCAAAAACATTCAGTACTTC.

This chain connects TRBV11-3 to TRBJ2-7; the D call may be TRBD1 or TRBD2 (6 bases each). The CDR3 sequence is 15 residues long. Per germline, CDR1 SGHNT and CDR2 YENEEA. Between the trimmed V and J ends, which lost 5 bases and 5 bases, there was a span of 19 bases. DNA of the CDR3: TGTGCCAGCAGCCTCGGACAGCGGCGGGGAAACGAGCAGTACTTC. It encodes CASSLGQRRGNEQYF.

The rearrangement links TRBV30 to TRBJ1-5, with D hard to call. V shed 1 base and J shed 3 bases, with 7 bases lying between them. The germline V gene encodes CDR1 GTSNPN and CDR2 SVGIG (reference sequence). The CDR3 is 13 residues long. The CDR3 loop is CAWSADINQPQHF. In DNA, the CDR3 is TGTGCCTGGAGTGCAGACATCAATCAGCCCCAGCATTTT.

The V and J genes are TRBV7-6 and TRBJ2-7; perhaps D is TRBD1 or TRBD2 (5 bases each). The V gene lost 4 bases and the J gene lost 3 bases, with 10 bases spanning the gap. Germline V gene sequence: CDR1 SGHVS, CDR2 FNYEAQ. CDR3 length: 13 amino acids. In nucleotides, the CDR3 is TGTGCCAGCAGCTCGAGGGGCGACTACGAGCAGTACTTC. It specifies CASSSRGDYEQYF. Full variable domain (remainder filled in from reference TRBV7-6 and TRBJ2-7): GAGVSQSPRYKVTKRGQDVALRCDPISGHVSLYWYRQALGQGPEFLTYFNYEAQQDKSGLPNDRFSAERPEGSISTLTIQRTEQRDSAMYRCASSSRGDYEQYFGPGTRLTVT.

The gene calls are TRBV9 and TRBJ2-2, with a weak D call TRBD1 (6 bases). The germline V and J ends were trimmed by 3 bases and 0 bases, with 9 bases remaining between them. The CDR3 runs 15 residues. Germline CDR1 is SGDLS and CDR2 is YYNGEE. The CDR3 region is CASSAGQSNTGELFF. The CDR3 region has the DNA TGTGCCAGCAGCGCTGGACAGTCGAACACCGGGGAGCTGTTTTTT.

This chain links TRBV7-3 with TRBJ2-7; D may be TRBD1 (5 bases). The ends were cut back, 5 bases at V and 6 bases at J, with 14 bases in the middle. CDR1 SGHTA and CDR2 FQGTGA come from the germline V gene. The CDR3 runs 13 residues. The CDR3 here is CASSQSPGFEQYF. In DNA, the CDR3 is TGTGCCAGCAGCCAATCCCCAGGGTTCGAGCAGTACTTC.

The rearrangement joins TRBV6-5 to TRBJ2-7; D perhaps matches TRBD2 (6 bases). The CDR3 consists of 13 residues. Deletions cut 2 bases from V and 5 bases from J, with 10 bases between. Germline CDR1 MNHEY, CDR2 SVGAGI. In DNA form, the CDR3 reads TGTGCCAGCAGTTACGTGATAGCGGACGAGCAGTACTTC. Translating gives CASSYVIADEQYF.

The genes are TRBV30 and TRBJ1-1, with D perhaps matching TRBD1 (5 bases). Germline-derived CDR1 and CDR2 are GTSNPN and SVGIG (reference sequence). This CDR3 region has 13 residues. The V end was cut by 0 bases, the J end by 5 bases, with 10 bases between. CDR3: CAWSVGGKTEAFF. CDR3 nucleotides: TGTGCCTGGAGTGTTGGGGGGAAGACTGAAGCTTTCTTT.

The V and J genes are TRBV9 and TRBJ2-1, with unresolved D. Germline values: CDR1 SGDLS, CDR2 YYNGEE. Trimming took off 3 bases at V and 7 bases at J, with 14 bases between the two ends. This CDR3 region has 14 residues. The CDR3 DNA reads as TGTGCCAGCAGCGCCACTTCGACTGAAAATGAGCAGTTCTTC. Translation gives CASSATSTENEQFF.

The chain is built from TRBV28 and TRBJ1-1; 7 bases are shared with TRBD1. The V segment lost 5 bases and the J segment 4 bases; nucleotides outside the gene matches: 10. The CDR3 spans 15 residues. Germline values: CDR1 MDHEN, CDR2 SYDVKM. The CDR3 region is CASSRQGRGGTEAFF. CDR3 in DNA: TGTGCCAGCAGTAGACAGGGCCGAGGGGGCACTGAAGCTTTCTTT.

CDR3 residues: CASSLGRGTEAFF. The CDR3 bases are TGTGCCAGCAGCTTGGGGAGGGGGACTGAAGCTTTCTTT. J is TRBJ1-1 and V is TRBV13, with D possibly TRBD1 on 6 matching bases. CDR1 and CDR2 (germline): PRHDT, FYEKMQ (reference sequence). V lost 3 bases and J 5 bases, leaving 10 bases between the germline ends. This CDR3 is built from 13 residues. Full variable domain (remainder filled in from reference TRBV13 and TRBJ1-1): AAGVIQSPRHLIKEKRETATLKCYPIPRHDTVYWYQQGPGQDPQFLISFYEKMQSDKGSIPDRFSAQQFSDYHSELNMSSLELGDSALYFCASSLGRGTEAFFGQGTRLTVV.

The CDR3 loop reads CASSQNRVETQYF. Here the CDR3 DNA reads TGTGCCAGCAGCCAGAACAGGGTGGAGACCCAGTACTTC. This rearrangement joins TRBV7-2 to TRBJ2-5; a possible D gene is TRBD1 (6 bases). Trimming shortened V by 5 bases and J by 5 bases, and 12 bases separated the two germline ends. Germline-derived CDR1 and CDR2 are SGHTA and FQGNSA. The CDR3 is 13 residues long.

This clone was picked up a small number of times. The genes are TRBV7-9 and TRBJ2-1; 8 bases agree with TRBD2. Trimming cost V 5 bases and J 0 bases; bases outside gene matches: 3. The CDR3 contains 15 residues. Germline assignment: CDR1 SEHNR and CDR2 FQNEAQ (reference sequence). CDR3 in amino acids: CASSQSGSSYNEQFF. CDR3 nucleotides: TGTGCCAGCAGCCAGAGCGGGAGCTCCTACAATGAGCAGTTCTTC.

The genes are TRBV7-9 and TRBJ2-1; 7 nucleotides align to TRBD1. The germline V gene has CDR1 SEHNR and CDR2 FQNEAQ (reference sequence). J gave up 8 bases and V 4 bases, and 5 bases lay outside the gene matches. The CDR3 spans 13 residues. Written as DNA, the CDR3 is TGTGCCAGCAGCTATCCGACAGGGTATGAGCAGTTCTTC. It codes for CASSYPTGYEQFF. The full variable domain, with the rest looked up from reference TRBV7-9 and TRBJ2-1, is DTGVSQNPRHKITKRGQNVTFRCDPISEHNRLYWYRQTLGQGPEFLTYFQNEAQLEKSRLLSDRFSAERPKGSFSTLEIQRTEQGDSAMYLCASSYPTGYEQFFGPGTRLTVL.

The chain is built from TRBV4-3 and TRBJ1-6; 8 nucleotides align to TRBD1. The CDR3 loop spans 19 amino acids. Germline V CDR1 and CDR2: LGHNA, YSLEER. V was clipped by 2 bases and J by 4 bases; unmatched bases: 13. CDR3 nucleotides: TGCGCCAGCAGCCAATATTTTGCTCAGGACAGGGCATATAATTCACCCCTCCACTTT. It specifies CASSQYFAQDRAYNSPLHF.

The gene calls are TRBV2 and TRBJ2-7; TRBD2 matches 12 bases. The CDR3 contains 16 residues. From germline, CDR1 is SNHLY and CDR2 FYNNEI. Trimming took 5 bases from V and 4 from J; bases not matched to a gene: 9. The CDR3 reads CASSLRLAGDFYEQYF. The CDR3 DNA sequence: TGTGCCAGCAGTCTTAGACTAGCGGGAGACTTTTACGAGCAGTACTTC. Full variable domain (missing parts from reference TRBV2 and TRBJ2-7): EPEVTQTPSHQVTQMGQEVILRCVPISNHLYFYWYRQILGQKVEFLVSFYNNEISEKSEIFDDQFSVERPDGSNFTLKIRSTKLEDSAMYFCASSLRLAGDFYEQYFGPGTRLTVT.

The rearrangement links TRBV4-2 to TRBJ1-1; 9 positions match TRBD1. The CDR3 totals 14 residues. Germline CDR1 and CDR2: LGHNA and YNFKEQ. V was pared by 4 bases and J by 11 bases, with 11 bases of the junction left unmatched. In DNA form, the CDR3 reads TGTGCCAGCAGCCCAAACCGGGACAGGGTCGAGGCTTTCTTT. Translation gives CASSPNRDRVEAFF.

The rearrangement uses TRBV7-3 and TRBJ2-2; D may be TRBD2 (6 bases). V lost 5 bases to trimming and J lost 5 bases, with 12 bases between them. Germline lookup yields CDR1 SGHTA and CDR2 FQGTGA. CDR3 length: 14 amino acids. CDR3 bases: TGTGCCAGCAGCCGGGGGACGGTTACCGGGGAGCTGTTTTTT. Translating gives CASSRGTVTGELFF.

CDR3 sequence reads: CAWSPGRLILTDTQYF. The CDR3 DNA follows: TGTGCCTGGAGTCCCGGACGCTTGATCCTCACAGATACGCAGTATTTT. V is TRBV30 and J is TRBJ2-3; D is ambiguous. The V and J ends lost 2 bases and 2 bases respectively, with 17 bases between them. The CDR3 loop spans 16 amino acids. Per the germline V gene, CDR1 is GTSNPN and CDR2 is SVGIG (reference sequence).